These T cell receptor beta chains were read from a single sample in a study of T cell repertoires in cytomegalovirus infection. TCRdb re-called the reads with MiXCR, one entry per CDR3 protein. The data show around 710,000 distinct CDR3 sequences, 29% seen once. The antigens for these receptors are not known. Sequences were derived from cultured CD8+ T cells from PBMCs, sampled from culture after CMV antigen stimulation. Source of these receptors: a human donor in good health (CMV status not recorded). Some clones in this sample may be carry-over from other donors' samples. Both conserved end residues are part of each CDR3. D genes are given only for firm matches. Only some rows state a clone size, as once, few, many or a class for expanded clones.

J gene: TRBJ2-2
D gene: .
clone size: .
V gene: TRBV27
CDR3 DNA: TGTGCCAGCAGTTTAAGGGGTCAAGGGAACACCGGGGAGCTGTTTTTT
CDR3 protein: CASSLRGQGNTGELFF

J gene: TRBJ1-1
D gene: .
clone size: few
V gene: TRBV19
CDR3 DNA: TGTGCCAGTAGTTTTCATATGAACACTGAAGCTTTCTTT
CDR3 protein: CASSFHMNTEAFF

J gene: TRBJ1-1
D gene: .
clone size: many
V gene: TRBV7-3
CDR3 DNA: TGTGCCAGCAGCTTCAGCGGAGGGAACACTGAAGCTTTCTTT
CDR3 protein: CASSFSGGNTEAFF

J gene: TRBJ1-5
D gene: .
clone size: .
V gene: TRBV6-2/TRBV6-3
CDR3 DNA: TGTGCCAGCAGTATGACCCATAGGGGCAATCAGCTCCAGCATTTT
CDR3 protein: CASSMTHRGNQLQHF

J gene: TRBJ1-3
D gene: .
clone size: .
V gene: TRBV6-5
CDR3 DNA: TGTGCCAGCAGCTACAGGTCCGGAAACACCATATATTTT
CDR3 protein: CASSYRSGNTIYF

J gene: TRBJ1-3
D gene: .
clone size: .
V gene: TRBV11-2
CDR3 DNA: TGCGCCAGCAGCCCTCCATTACGTGCTACGAAGGCTCTCTCTGGAAACACCATATATTTT
CDR3 protein: CASSPPLRATKALSGNTIYF

J gene: TRBJ2-4
D gene: .
clone size: few
V gene: TRBV2
CDR3 DNA: TGTGCCAGCAGTGAGAAAGTAGCCAAAAACATTCAGTACTTC
CDR3 protein: CASSEKVAKNIQYF

J gene: TRBJ1-2
D gene: TRBD1
clone size: .
V gene: TRBV6-1
CDR3 DNA: TGTGCCAGCAGTGAAGCCTTGGACAGGGACTATGTCTACACCTTC
CDR3 protein: CASSEALDRDYVYTF

J gene: TRBJ1-2
D gene: .
clone size: .
V gene: TRBV11-1
CDR3 DNA: TGTGCCAGCAGCCCGGAGGTGGCGGGATATGGCTACACCTTC
CDR3 protein: CASSPEVAGYGYTF

J gene: TRBJ1-2
D gene: .
clone size: many
V gene: TRBV3-1
CDR3 DNA: TGTGCCAGCAGCCCGCCCGACAGATCTAACTATGGCTACACCTTC
CDR3 protein: CASSPPDRSNYGYTF

J gene: TRBJ2-7
D gene: .
clone size: many
V gene: TRBV7-8
CDR3 DNA: TGTGCCAGCAGCTTCGCCGGGTATATCTACGAGCAGTACTTC
CDR3 protein: CASSFAGYIYEQYF

J gene: TRBJ1-2
D gene: .
clone size: many
V gene: TRBV20-1
CDR3 DNA: TGCAGTGCTAGAGATATGGCCCGGGTGTTCTATGGCTACACCTTC
CDR3 protein: CSARDMARVFYGYTF

J gene: TRBJ1-1
D gene: TRBD1
clone size: .
V gene: TRBV6-5
CDR3 DNA: TGTGCCAGCAGTTACGACAGGGTGGTGAACACTGAAGCTTTCTTT
CDR3 protein: CASSYDRVVNTEAFF

J gene: TRBJ2-3
D gene: .
clone size: .
V gene: TRBV6-2/TRBV6-3
CDR3 DNA: TGTGCCAGCTCTGGGCCAGGGAAGATTTCGACAGATACGCAGTATTTT
CDR3 protein: CASSGPGKISTDTQYF

J gene: TRBJ1-1
D gene: .
clone size: few
V gene: TRBV4-1
CDR3 DNA: TGCGCCAGCAGCCAAGCCAACACTGAAGCTTTCTTT
CDR3 protein: CASSQANTEAFF

J gene: TRBJ2-1
D gene: .
clone size: once
V gene: TRBV7-6
CDR3 DNA: TGTGCCAGCAGCTCCATTGACAATGAGCAGTTCTTC
CDR3 protein: CASSSIDNEQFF

J gene: TRBJ2-7
D gene: TRBD1
clone size: many
V gene: TRBV7-8
CDR3 DNA: TGTGCCAGCAGTCGAAGACAGGGGGCAGGGGAGCAGTACTTC
CDR3 protein: CASSRRQGAGEQYF

J gene: TRBJ1-4
D gene: .
clone size: .
V gene: TRBV4-1
CDR3 DNA: TGCGCCAGCAGCCAAGAGGGTAATGAAAAACTGTTTTTT
CDR3 protein: CASSQEGNEKLFF

J gene: TRBJ2-7
D gene: TRBD1
clone size: many
V gene: TRBV7-7
CDR3 DNA: TGTGCTAGCAGCCTGGGACAGGGGGACTACGAGCAGTACTTC
CDR3 protein: CASSLGQGDYEQYF

J gene: TRBJ2-1
D gene: TRBD2
clone size: .
V gene: TRBV6-2/TRBV6-3
CDR3 DNA: TGTGCCAGCAGTTACCGGGGGACTAGCGGGGGGCGGTACAATGAGCAGTTCTTC
CDR3 protein: CASSYRGTSGGRYNEQFF

J gene: TRBJ2-5
D gene: .
clone size: many
V gene: TRBV7-6
CDR3 DNA: TGTGCCAGCAGCTACCTCCCCCCCCGGATCGCGGAGACCCAGTACTTC
CDR3 protein: CASSYLPPRIAETQYF

J gene: TRBJ2-3
D gene: .
clone size: .
V gene: TRBV15
CDR3 DNA: TGTGCCACCAGCCCCCAAACAGGGACGTACACAGATACGCAGTATTTT
CDR3 protein: CATSPQTGTYTDTQYF

J gene: TRBJ1-2
D gene: .
clone size: few
V gene: TRBV29-1
CDR3 DNA: TGCAGCGTTGATTTTGGAAGACCGACCTATGGCTACACCTTC
CDR3 protein: CSVDFGRPTYGYTF

J gene: TRBJ2-5
D gene: .
clone size: few
V gene: TRBV4-3
CDR3 DNA: TGCGCCAGCAGCCAACGACTCGGGACAAAAGAGACCCAGTACTTC
CDR3 protein: CASSQRLGTKETQYF

J gene: TRBJ2-5
D gene: TRBD1
clone size: many
V gene: TRBV12-3/TRBV12-4
CDR3 DNA: TGTGCCAGCAGTTTCCGGGACAGGGGACAAGAGACCCAGTACTTC
CDR3 protein: CASSFRDRGQETQYF

J gene: TRBJ2-1
D gene: .
clone size: few
V gene: TRBV9
CDR3 DNA: TGTGCCAGCAGCGGAAGTTTTGTTGAGCAGTTCTTC
CDR3 protein: CASSGSFVEQFF

J gene: TRBJ1-3
D gene: TRBD1
clone size: .
V gene: TRBV7-6
CDR3 DNA: TGTGCTAGCAGCTTAGGGTCGCGAGACAGGGGAAAAGGTGGAAACACCATATATTTT
CDR3 protein: CASSLGSRDRGKGGNTIYF

J gene: TRBJ2-7
D gene: .
clone size: .
V gene: TRBV10-2
CDR3 DNA: TGCGCCAGCAGTGAGTCTTTAGACAGGACACGTTCCTACGAGCAGTACTTC
CDR3 protein: CASSESLDRTRSYEQYF

J gene: TRBJ2-1
D gene: .
clone size: .
V gene: TRBV19
CDR3 DNA: TGTGCCAGTAGTATAGGGACTCCCATTTACAATGAGCAGTTCTTC
CDR3 protein: CASSIGTPIYNEQFF

J gene: TRBJ1-1
D gene: TRBD1
clone size: few
V gene: TRBV6-6
CDR3 DNA: TGTGCCAGCAGCCTATTCCCCGGGACAGGGGACACTGAAGCTTTCTTT
CDR3 protein: CASSLFPGTGDTEAFF

J gene: TRBJ2-3
D gene: TRBD2
clone size: .
V gene: TRBV5-1
CDR3 DNA: TGCGCCAGCAGCCTGGCCCTAGCGGGGATTATGGATACGCAGTATTTT
CDR3 protein: CASSLALAGIMDTQYF

J gene: TRBJ1-2
D gene: .
clone size: .
V gene: TRBV6-8
CDR3 DNA: TGTGCCAGCGCACACGAGGCAGGGTTCGGCTATGGCTACACCTTC
CDR3 protein: CASAHEAGFGYGYTF

J gene: TRBJ2-2
D gene: TRBD2
clone size: few
V gene: TRBV9
CDR3 DNA: TGTGCCAGCAGCTCCCGAGCGGGGGGGGCCCCCGGGGAGCTGTTTTTT
CDR3 protein: CASSSRAGGAPGELFF

J gene: TRBJ1-5
D gene: TRBD1
clone size: .
V gene: TRBV27
CDR3 DNA: TGTGCCAGCAGCAACAGGGGTAGGTTTGATCAGCCCCAGCATTTT
CDR3 protein: CASSNRGRFDQPQHF

J gene: TRBJ2-1
D gene: TRBD2
clone size: many
V gene: TRBV9
CDR3 DNA: TGTGCCAGCAGTGTTGGCGGGGGAGCCTACAATGAGCAGTTCTTC
CDR3 protein: CASSVGGGAYNEQFF

J gene: TRBJ2-3
D gene: .
clone size: .
V gene: TRBV20-1
CDR3 DNA: TGCAGTGCTAGAGATAGGAACGGGGGTAACGAGGATACGCAGTATTTT
CDR3 protein: CSARDRNGGNEDTQYF

J gene: TRBJ1-3
D gene: TRBD1
clone size: .
V gene: TRBV10-3
CDR3 DNA: TGTGCCATCAGTGAGGACAGGGTCGATGGAAACACCATATATTTT
CDR3 protein: CAISEDRVDGNTIYF

J gene: TRBJ1-2
D gene: TRBD1
clone size: few
V gene: TRBV7-9
CDR3 DNA: TGTGCCAGCAGCCGCCCGGGACAGGGGTTTGATGGCTACACCTTC
CDR3 protein: CASSRPGQGFDGYTF

J gene: TRBJ1-2
D gene: .
clone size: few
V gene: TRBV11-2
CDR3 DNA: TGTGCCAGCAGCGTTAAGGGGGATCGGGGCTACACCTTC
CDR3 protein: CASSVKGDRGYTF

J gene: TRBJ2-1
D gene: .
clone size: .
V gene: TRBV24-1
CDR3 DNA: TGTGCCACCAGTGAACGTACTTTGACAGGCGAGCAGTTCTTC
CDR3 protein: CATSERTLTGEQFF

J gene: TRBJ2-7
D gene: .
clone size: many
V gene: TRBV7-6
CDR3 DNA: TGTGCCAGCAGATTAGGGGGGGGCATTGGTAACTACGAGCAGTACTTC
CDR3 protein: CASRLGGGIGNYEQYF

J gene: TRBJ2-2
D gene: TRBD1
clone size: .
V gene: TRBV6-5
CDR3 DNA: TGTGCCAGCGTGGGACAGGGGAACACCGGGGAGCTGTTTTTT
CDR3 protein: CASVGQGNTGELFF

J gene: TRBJ1-1
D gene: .
clone size: .
V gene: TRBV7-9
CDR3 DNA: TGTGCCAGCACCGGGGGACAGAACACTGAAGCTTTCTTT
CDR3 protein: CASTGGQNTEAFF

J gene: TRBJ2-1
D gene: .
clone size: few
V gene: TRBV7-2
CDR3 DNA: TGTGCCAGCAGCTCCCCAAGTCGGGGCGACTCGCTGAAGCAGTTCTTC
CDR3 protein: CASSSPSRGDSLKQFF

J gene: TRBJ2-3
D gene: TRBD2
clone size: many
V gene: TRBV4-1
CDR3 DNA: TGCGCCAGCAGAGCGGGGGATGGGAGTGATACGCAGTATTTT
CDR3 protein: CASRAGDGSDTQYF

J gene: TRBJ2-3
D gene: .
clone size: .
V gene: TRBV7-8
CDR3 DNA: TGTGCCAGCAGCTTAGCCGCCGCTCCTATTACAGATACGCAGTATTTT
CDR3 protein: CASSLAAAPITDTQYF

J gene: TRBJ1-2
D gene: .
clone size: few
V gene: TRBV7-9
CDR3 DNA: TGTGCCAGCAGTTTCCAGACAGATGGCTACACCTTC
CDR3 protein: CASSFQTDGYTF

J gene: TRBJ1-1
D gene: .
clone size: .
V gene: TRBV11-2
CDR3 DNA: TGTGCCAGCAGCTTTTGGACCACCGGAAGGAACACTGAAGCTTTCTTT
CDR3 protein: CASSFWTTGRNTEAFF

J gene: TRBJ2-7
D gene: .
clone size: few
V gene: TRBV12-3/TRBV12-4
CDR3 DNA: TGTGCCAGCAGCCCATGGGATGCAGGGGAGCAGTACTTC
CDR3 protein: CASSPWDAGEQYF

J gene: TRBJ1-3
D gene: TRBD1
clone size: many
V gene: TRBV7-6
CDR3 DNA: TGTGCCAGCAGCCAGGGGGCAACTGGAAACACCATATATTTT
CDR3 protein: CASSQGATGNTIYF